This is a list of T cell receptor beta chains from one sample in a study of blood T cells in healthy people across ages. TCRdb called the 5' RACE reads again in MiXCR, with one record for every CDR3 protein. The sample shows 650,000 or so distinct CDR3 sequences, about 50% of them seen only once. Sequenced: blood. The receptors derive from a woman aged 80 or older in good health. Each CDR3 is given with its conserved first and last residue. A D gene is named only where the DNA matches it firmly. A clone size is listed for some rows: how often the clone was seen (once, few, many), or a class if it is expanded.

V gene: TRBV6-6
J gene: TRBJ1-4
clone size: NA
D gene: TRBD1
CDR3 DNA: TGCGCCAGCAGCAAGACAGGGGGCGATTCAACTAATGAAAAACTGTTTTTT
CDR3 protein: CASSKTGGDSTNEKLFF

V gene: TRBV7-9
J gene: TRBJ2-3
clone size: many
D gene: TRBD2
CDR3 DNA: TGTGCCAGCAGCTTACGGGGACTAGCGGGAGCCTCCCACACAGATACGCAGTATTTT
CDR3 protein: CASSLRGLAGASHTDTQYF

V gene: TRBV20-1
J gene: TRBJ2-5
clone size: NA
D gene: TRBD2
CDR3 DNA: TGCAGTGCAAGGACTAGCGGGGGGGCAGTCCAAGAGACCCAGTACTTC
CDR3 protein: CSARTSGGAVQETQYF

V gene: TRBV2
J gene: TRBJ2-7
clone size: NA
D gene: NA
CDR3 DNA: TGTGCCAGCAGTGAAGAGGCCAGCTCCTACGAGCAGTACTTC
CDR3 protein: CASSEEASSYEQYF

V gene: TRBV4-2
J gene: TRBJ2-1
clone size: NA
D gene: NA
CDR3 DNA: TGTGCCAGCAGCCAAGGAGCAGGGGAACAGTTCTTC
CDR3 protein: CASSQGAGEQFF

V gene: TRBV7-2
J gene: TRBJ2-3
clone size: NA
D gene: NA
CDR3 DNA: TGTGCCAGCAGCCTCGCGGGGGCCAGGACAGATACGCAGTATTTT
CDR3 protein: CASSLAGARTDTQYF

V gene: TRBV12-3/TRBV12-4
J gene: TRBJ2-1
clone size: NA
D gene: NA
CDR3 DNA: TGTGCCAGCAGTCAAAGGGCTGCCCCTGGCAATGAGCAGTTCTTC
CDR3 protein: CASSQRAAPGNEQFF

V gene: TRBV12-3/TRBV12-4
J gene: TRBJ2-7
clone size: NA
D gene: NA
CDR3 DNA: TGTGCCAGCAGTTTACAAGCCCTCGAGCAGTACTTC
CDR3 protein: CASSLQALEQYF

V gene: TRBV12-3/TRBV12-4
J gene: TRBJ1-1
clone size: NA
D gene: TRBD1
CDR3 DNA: TGTGCCAGCAGTCTAGCGGGACAGGTCCTAGAAGCTTTCTTT
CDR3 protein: CASSLAGQVLEAFF

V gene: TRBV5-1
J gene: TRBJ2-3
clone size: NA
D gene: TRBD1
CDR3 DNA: TGCGCCAGCTCCCGGGACAGTCCAGGGCATACGCAGTATTTT
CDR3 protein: CASSRDSPGHTQYF

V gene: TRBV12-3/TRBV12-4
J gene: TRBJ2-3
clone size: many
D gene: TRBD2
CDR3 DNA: TGTGCCAGCAGTTCAACGACTAGCGGGAGGACAGATACGCAGTATTTT
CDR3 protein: CASSSTTSGRTDTQYF

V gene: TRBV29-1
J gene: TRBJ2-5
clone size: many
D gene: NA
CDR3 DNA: TGCAGCGTCCTGGGCACAGAACAAGAGACCCAGTACTTC
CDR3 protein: CSVLGTEQETQYF

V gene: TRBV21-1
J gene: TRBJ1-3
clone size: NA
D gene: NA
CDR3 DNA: TGTGCCAGCAGCGACACAGGGGGAGGCTCTGGAAACACCATATATTTT
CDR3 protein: CASSDTGGGSGNTIYF

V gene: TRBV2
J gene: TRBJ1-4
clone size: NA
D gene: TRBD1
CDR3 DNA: TGTGCCAGCCGCCAGCAGGGACAGTCTAATGAAAAACTGTTTTTT
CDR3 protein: CASRQQGQSNEKLFF